The source of this T cell receptor (beta chain) is a study of T cells in Graves' hyperthyroidism and ophthalmopathy. Notes on the study in general: A median 6.5 months before onset, the model predicted ophthalmopathy.

As for this clonotype: Its target is unknown.

V lost 0 bases to trimming and J lost 2 bases, with 14 bases between them. This CDR3 contains 17 residues. Germline V gene data show CDR1 as LGHDT and CDR2 as YNNKEL (reference sequence). Among the patients, aged 18 to 65, hyperthyroidism was newly diagnosed and had lasted under 2 months. The source material, RNA transcripts, was used to amplify TCR beta CDR3 regions. The HTBI primer set drove a first-round RT-PCR of the TCR CDR3. TCRdb reanalysed the multiplex PCR reads using MiXCR and keeps one entry per CDR3 protein. The top ten hold around half of the sample, which has 300,000 to 400,000 distinct CDR3 sequences, around a fifth seen once.

The V call is TRBV3-1, the J call TRBJ1-5; TRBD1 might be the D (6 bases). Material: blood. The origin of this receptor is a woman between 50 and 59 years old with Graves' hyperthyroidism. The CDR3 sequence: CASSQDTGKGGNQPQHF. Written as DNA, the CDR3 is TGTGCCAGCAGCCAAGATACAGGCAAGGGGGGCAATCAGCCCCAGCATTTT. Filled out from reference TRBV3-1 and TRBJ1-5, the complete variable domain reads DTAVSQTPKYLVTQMGNDKSIKCEQNLGHDTMYWYKQDSKKFLKIMFSYNNKELIINETVPNRFSPKSPDKAHLNLHINSLELGDSAVYFCASSQDTGKGGNQPQHFGDGTRLSIL.